Listed below are T cell receptor beta chains from one sample, sequenced in a study of CD8 T cells in ankylosing spondylitis. TCRdb re-called the 5' RACE reads through MiXCR, storing one row per CDR3 protein. The sample lists 220,000 or so distinct CDR3 sequences; approximately 20% were seen once. Sequencing used blood, either unsorted or a sorted T cell fraction (not recorded which). The receptor set was obtained from a male donor with ankylosing spondylitis. CDR3s include the opening cysteine and the closing phenylalanine or tryptophan. A D gene is named only where the DNA matches it firmly. Clone size is not always given. Where it is, it says once, few, many or a class for expanded clones.

clone_size,j_call,v_call,d_call,cdr3_aa,cdr3_nt
few,TRBJ1-3,TRBV7-2,-,CASSFPDWLSGNTIYF,TGTGCCAGCAGCTTCCCGGACTGGCTATCTGGAAACACCATATATTTT
-,TRBJ2-7,TRBV18,-,CASSPRGPSYEQYF,TGTGCCAGCTCACCACGAGGGCCCTCCTACGAGCAGTACTTC
-,TRBJ2-1,TRBV20-1,TRBD2,CSADIAGKSSYNEQFF,TGCAGTGCTGATATAGCGGGAAAGAGCTCCTACAATGAGCAGTTCTTC
-,TRBJ2-7,TRBV6-2/TRBV6-3,-,CASSFSAYEQYF,TGTGCCAGCAGTTTTTCCGCCTACGAGCAGTACTTC
few,TRBJ2-1,TRBV7-2,TRBD1,CASSLVQGADEQFF,TGTGCCAGCAGCTTAGTACAGGGGGCCGATGAGCAGTTCTTC
many,TRBJ1-5,TRBV28,TRBD1,CASSLWTGSQPQHF,TGTGCCAGCAGTTTATGGACAGGGAGTCAGCCCCAGCATTTT
-,TRBJ2-1,TRBV6-1,TRBD1,CASSKTPILGQGIDNEQFF,TGTGCCAGCAGTAAAACACCAATCCTTGGACAGGGTATAGACAATGAGCAGTTCTTC
-,TRBJ1-4,TRBV14,-,CASAPLSTNEKLFF,TGTGCCAGCGCCCCTCTGAGTACTAATGAAAAACTGTTTTTT
few,TRBJ2-5,TRBV9,-,CASSVAGGIGETQYF,TGTGCCAGCAGCGTAGCTGGAGGGATTGGAGAGACCCAGTACTTC
few,TRBJ2-5,TRBV27,-,CASSLPGSGETQYF,TGTGCCAGCAGTTTGCCGGGCAGTGGGGAAACCCAGTACTTC
-,TRBJ1-6,TRBV12-3/TRBV12-4,-,CASTRTSPYNSPLHF,TGTGCCAGCACCCGGACAAGCCCCTATAATTCACCCCTCCACTTT
-,TRBJ2-3,TRBV28,-,CASSLFPKGDTQYF,TGTGCCAGCAGTTTATTCCCCAAGGGGGATACGCAGTATTTT
-,TRBJ2-5,TRBV10-3,-,CAISEGGFGETQYF,TGTGCCATCAGTGAAGGGGGGTTTGGTGAGACCCAGTACTTC
many,TRBJ2-3,TRBV5-1,TRBD1,CASSPGQGNTDTQYF,TGCGCCAGCAGCCCGGGACAGGGGAACACAGATACGCAGTATTTT
-,TRBJ2-3,TRBV12-3/TRBV12-4,-,CASRSGYFDTQYF,TGTGCCAGCAGGAGTGGATATTTCGATACGCAGTATTTT
few,TRBJ1-2,TRBV12-3/TRBV12-4,TRBD1,CASTGGRMGYGYTF,TGTGCCAGCACAGGGGGTCGGATGGGCTATGGCTACACCTTC
-,TRBJ2-1,TRBV6-1,TRBD2,CASSPSGGGDYNEQFF,TGTGCCAGCAGTCCCAGCGGGGGGGGAGACTACAATGAGCAGTTCTTC
-,TRBJ2-3,TRBV29-1,-,CSVVGGPTDTQYF,TGCAGCGTTGTTGGAGGGCCCACAGATACGCAGTATTTT
few,TRBJ2-3,TRBV12-5,-,CASGSEYGEGADTQYF,TGTGCTAGTGGTTCTGAATACGGGGAGGGGGCAGATACGCAGTATTTT
-,TRBJ2-7,TRBV2,TRBD2,CASMTSGSYEQYF,TGTGCCAGCATGACTAGCGGGAGCTACGAGCAGTACTTC
-,TRBJ2-1,TRBV20-1,-,CSASGALYNEQFF,TGCAGTGCTAGCGGGGCCCTTTACAATGAGCAGTTCTTC
-,TRBJ2-7,TRBV4-1,TRBD2,CASSQVSGRVGYEQYF,TGCGCCAGCAGCCAAGTTAGCGGGAGGGTTGGGTACGAGCAGTACTTC
-,TRBJ2-3,TRBV7-9,-,CASSPSPSDTQYF,TGTGCCAGCAGCCCCAGCCCTTCAGATACGCAGTATTTT
few,TRBJ1-1,TRBV7-9,TRBD1,CASSLLTTGRDTEAFF,TGTGCCAGCAGCTTACTAACGACAGGGCGGGACACTGAAGCTTTCTTT
few,TRBJ2-1,TRBV15,TRBD2,CATSSPGTSVDEQFF,TGTGCCACCAGCAGTCCCGGGACTAGTGTCGATGAGCAGTTCTTC